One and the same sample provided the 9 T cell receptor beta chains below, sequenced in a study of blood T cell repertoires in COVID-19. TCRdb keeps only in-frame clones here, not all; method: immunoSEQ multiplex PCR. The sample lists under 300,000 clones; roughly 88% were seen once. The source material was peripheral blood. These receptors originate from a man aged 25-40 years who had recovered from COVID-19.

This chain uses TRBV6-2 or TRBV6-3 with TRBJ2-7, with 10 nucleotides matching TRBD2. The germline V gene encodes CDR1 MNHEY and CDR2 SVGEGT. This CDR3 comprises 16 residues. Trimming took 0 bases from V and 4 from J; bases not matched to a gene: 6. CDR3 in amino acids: CASSYSISGGSYEQYF. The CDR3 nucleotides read TGTGCCAGCAGTTACTCGATTAGCGGGGGGAGTTACGAGCAGTACTTC.

CDR3 sequence: CASSRSRSGGDKQFF. CDR3 coding DNA: TGTGCCAGCAGTCGTAGTAGGAGCGGGGGGGATAAGCAGTTCTTC. V is TRBV7-6 and J is TRBJ2-1, with TRBD2 identical over 10 bases. Germline V lookup: CDR1 SGHVS, CDR2 FNYEAQ. The ends lost 6 bases at V and 11 bases at J; junction bases unmatched: 13. The CDR3 length is 15 residues.

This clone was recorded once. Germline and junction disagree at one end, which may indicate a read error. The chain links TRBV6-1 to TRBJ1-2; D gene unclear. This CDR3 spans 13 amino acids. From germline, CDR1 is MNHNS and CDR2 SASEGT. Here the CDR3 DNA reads TGTGCCAGCAGAGAAGGACTTAACTATGGCTACACCTTC. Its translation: CASREGLNYGYTF.

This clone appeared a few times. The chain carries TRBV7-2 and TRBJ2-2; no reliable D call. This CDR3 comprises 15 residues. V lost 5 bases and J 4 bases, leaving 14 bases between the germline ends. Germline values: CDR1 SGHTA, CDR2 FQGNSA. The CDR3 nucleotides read TGTGCCAGCAGCCCCCAACGGGTGGGCACCGGGGAGCTGTTTTTT. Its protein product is CASSPQRVGTGELFF.

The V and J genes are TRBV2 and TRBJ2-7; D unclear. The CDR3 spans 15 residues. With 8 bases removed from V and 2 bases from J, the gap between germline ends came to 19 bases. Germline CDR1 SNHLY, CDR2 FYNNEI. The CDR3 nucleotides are TGTGCCAGCCTCTCGACACCCATCACCGCCTACGAGCAGTACTTC. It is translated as CASLSTPITAYEQYF.

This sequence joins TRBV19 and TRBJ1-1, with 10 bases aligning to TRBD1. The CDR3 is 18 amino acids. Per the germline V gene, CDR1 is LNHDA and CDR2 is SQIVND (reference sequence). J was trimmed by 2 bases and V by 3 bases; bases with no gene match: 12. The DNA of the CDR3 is TGTGCCAGTAGTATCAGGGACAGGGGAGAGACTACTAACACTGAAGCTTTCTTT. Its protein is CASSIRDRGETTNTEAFF.

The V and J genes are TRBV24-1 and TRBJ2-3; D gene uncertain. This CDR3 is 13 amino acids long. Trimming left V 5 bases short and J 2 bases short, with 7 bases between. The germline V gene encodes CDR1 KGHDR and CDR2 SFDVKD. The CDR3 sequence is CATSAQVTDTQYF. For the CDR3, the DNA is TGTGCCACCAGTGCGCAGGTCACAGATACGCAGTATTTT.

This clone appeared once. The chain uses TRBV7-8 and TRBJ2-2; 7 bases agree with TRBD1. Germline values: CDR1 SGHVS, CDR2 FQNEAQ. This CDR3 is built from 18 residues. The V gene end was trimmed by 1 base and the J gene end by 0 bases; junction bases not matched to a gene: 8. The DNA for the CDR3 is TGTGCCAGCAGCTTAGTGGGAACCGGGACAGCGAACACCGGGGAGCTGTTTTTT. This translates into CASSLVGTGTANTGELFF.

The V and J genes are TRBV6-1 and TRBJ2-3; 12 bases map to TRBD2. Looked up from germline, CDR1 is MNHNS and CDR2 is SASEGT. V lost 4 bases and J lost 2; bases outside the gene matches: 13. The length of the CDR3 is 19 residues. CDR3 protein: CASSASLAGGLGDTDTQYF. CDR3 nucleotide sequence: TGTGCCAGCAGTGCTTCACTAGCGGGGGGCCTGGGGGACACAGATACGCAGTATTTT.